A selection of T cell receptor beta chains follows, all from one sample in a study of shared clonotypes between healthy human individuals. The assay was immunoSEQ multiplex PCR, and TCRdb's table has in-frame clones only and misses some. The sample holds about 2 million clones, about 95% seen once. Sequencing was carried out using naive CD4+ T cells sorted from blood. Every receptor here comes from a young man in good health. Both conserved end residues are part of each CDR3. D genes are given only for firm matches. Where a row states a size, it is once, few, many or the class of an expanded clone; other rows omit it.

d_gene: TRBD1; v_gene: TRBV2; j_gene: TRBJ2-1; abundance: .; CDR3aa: CASSETGNEQFF; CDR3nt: TGTGCCAGCAGTGAGACAGGGAATGAGCAGTTCTTC
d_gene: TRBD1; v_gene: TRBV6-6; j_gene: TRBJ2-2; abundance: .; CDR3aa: CASIPHRGRTGELFF; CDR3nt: TGTGCCAGCATCCCCCACAGGGGGAGGACCGGGGAGCTGTTTTTT
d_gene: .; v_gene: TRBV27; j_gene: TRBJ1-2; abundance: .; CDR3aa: CASSFLRANDNGYTF; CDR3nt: TGTGCCAGCAGTTTCCTGCGGGCCAATGATAATGGCTACACCTTC
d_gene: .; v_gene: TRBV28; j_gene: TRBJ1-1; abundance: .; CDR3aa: CASSPGHGFTEAFF; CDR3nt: TGTGCCAGCAGCCCGGGACACGGCTTCACTGAAGCTTTCTTT
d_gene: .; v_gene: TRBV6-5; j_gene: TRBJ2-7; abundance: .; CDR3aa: CASSYLTGLHEQYF; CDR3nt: TGTGCCAGCAGTTACTTGACAGGTCTCCACGAGCAGTACTTC
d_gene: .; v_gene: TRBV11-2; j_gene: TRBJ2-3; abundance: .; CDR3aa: CASSLGGEPSDTQYF; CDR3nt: TGTGCCAGCAGCTTAGGGGGAGAGCCATCAGATACGCAGTATTTT
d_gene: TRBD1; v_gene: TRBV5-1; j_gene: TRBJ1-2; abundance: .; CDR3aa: CASSLDRGPGYTF; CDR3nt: TGCGCCAGCAGCTTAGACAGGGGGCCGGGCTACACCTTC
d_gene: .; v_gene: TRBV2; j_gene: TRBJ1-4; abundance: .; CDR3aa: CASTSEATNEKLFF; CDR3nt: TGTGCCAGCACCTCGGAAGCAACTAATGAAAAACTGTTTTTT
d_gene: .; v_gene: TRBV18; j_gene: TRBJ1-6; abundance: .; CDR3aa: CASSPREGNSPLHF; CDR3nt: TGTGCCAGCTCACCACGTGAGGGTAATTCACCCCTCCACTTT
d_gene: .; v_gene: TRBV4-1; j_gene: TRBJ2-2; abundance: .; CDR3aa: CASSSRAGNTGELFF; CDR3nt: TGCGCCAGCAGCTCCAGGGCAGGGAACACCGGGGAGCTGTTTTTT
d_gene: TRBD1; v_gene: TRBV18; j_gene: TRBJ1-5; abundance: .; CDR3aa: CASSSTGGYSNQPQHF; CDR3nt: TGTGCCAGCTCATCGACAGGGGGCTATAGCAATCAGCCCCAGCATTTT
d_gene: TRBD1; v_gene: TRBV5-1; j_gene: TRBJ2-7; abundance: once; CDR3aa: CASSLDPTGGSYEQYF; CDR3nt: TGCGCCAGCAGCTTGGACCCGACAGGGGGGTCCTACGAGCAGTACTTC
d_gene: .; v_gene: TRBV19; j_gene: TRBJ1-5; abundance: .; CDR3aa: CAAGGNSNQPQHF; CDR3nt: TGTGCCGCCGGAGGGAATAGCAATCAGCCCCAGCATTTT
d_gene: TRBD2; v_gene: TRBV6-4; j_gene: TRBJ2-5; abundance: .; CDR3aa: CASSVSGGETQYF; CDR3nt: TGTGCCAGCAGTGTTAGCGGGGGTGAGACCCAGTACTTC
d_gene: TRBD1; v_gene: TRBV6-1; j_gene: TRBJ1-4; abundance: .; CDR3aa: CASSDRGTNEKLFF; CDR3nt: TGTGCCAGCAGTGACAGGGGGACTAATGAAAAACTGTTTTTT
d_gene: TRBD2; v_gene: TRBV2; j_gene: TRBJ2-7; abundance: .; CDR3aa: CATRLALYEQYF; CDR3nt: TGTGCCACCAGACTAGCCCTCTACGAGCAGTACTTC
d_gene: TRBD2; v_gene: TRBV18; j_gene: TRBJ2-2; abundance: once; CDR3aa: CASSRTSGSDTGELFF; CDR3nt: TGTGCCAGCTCACGGACTAGCGGGTCTGACACCGGGGAGCTGTTTTTT
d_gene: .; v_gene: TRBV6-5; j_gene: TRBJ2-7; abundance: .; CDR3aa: CASKGRRVSEQYF; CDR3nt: TGTGCCTCTAAGGGCCGTCGGGTTAGCGAGCAGTACTTC
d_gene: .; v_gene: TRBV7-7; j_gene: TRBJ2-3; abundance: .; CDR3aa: CASSLGGDVTDTQYF; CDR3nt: TGTGCTAGCAGCTTAGGTGGGGATGTGACAGATACGCAGTATTTT
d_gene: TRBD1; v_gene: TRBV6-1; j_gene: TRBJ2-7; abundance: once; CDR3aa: CASSAPGQGSYEQYF; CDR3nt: TGTGCCAGCAGTGCCCCGGGACAGGGGTCCTACGAGCAGTACTTC
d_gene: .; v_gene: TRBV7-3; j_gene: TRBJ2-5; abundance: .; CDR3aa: CASSLTKDAGQETQYF; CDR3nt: TGTGCCAGCAGCTTAACGAAGGATGCAGGACAAGAGACCCAGTACTTC
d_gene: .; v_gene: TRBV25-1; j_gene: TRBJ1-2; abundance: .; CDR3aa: CASSGGGYGYTF; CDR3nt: TGTGCCAGCAGTGGAGGGGGCTATGGCTACACCTTC
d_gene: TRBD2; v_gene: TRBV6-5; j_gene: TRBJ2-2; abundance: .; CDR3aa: CASSYTSGGAAGELFF; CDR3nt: TGTGCCAGCAGTTATACTAGCGGGGGGGCGGCCGGGGAGCTGTTTTTT
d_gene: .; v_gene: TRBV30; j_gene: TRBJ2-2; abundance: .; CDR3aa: CASTPRGSGELFF; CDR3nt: TGTGCCTCGACCCCCAGGGGCTCAGGGGAGCTGTTTTTT
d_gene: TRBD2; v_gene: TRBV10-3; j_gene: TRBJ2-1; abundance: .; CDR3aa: CAISPRLAGFLEQFF; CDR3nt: TGTGCCATCAGCCCCCGACTAGCGGGATTTCTTGAGCAGTTCTTC
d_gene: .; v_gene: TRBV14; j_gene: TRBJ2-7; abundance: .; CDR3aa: CASSQNRATTYEQYF; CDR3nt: TGTGCCAGCAGCCAAAACAGGGCGACTACCTACGAGCAGTACTTC
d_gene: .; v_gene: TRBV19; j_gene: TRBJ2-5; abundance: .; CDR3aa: CASSIKGNQYF; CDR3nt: TGTGCCAGTAGTATTAAGGGTAACCAGTACTTC
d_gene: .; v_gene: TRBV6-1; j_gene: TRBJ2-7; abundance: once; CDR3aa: CASSEVKGRTGTYEQYF; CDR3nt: TGTGCCAGCAGTGAAGTAAAGGGACGAACAGGGACCTACGAGCAGTACTTC
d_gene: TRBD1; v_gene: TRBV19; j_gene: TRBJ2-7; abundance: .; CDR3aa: CASSIDYPSARGNLRVYEQYF; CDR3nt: TGTGCCAGTAGTATAGATTACCCCTCTGCCAGGGGGAATTTACGCGTCTACGAGCAGTACTTC
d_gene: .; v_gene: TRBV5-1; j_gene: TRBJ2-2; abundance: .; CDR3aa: CASRPTGLTFTGELFF; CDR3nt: TGCGCCAGCAGGCCTACAGGGCTGACGTTCACCGGGGAGCTGTTTTTT
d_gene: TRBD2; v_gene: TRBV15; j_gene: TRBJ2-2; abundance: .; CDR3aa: CATSRGTSGPTGELFF; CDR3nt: TGTGCCACCAGCAGAGGGACTAGCGGACCCACCGGGGAGCTGTTTTTT
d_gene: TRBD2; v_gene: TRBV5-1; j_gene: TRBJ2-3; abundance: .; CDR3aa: CASSLRAGGPDTQYF; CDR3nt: TGCGCCAGCAGCTTGCGAGCGGGGGGGCCAGATACGCAGTATTTT
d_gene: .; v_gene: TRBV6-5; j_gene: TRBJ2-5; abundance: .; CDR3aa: CASSYQGLETQYF; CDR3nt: TGTGCCAGCAGTTACCAGGGGCTGGAGACCCAGTACTTC
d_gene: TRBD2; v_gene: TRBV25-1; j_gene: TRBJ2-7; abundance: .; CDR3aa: CASATTSGSWEQYF; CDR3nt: TGTGCCAGCGCAACCACTAGCGGGAGTTGGGAGCAGTACTTC
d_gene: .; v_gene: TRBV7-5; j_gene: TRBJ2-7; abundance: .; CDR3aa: CARSSFRDSLNYEQYF; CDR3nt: TGTGCCAGAAGCTCATTCCGGGACAGCCTCAACTACGAGCAGTACTTC
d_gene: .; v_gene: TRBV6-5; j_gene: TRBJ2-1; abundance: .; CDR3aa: CASSSQGFHEQFF; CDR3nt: TGTGCCAGCAGTTCTCAGGGGTTCCATGAGCAGTTCTTC
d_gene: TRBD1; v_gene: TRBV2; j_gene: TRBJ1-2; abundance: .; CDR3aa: CASSTPADRESRYGYTF; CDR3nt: TGTGCCAGCAGCACCCCCGCCGACAGGGAATCCCGCTATGGCTACACCTTC
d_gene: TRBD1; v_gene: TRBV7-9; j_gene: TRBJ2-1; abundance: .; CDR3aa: CASSLDRATYNEQFF; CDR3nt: TGTGCCAGCAGCCTAGACAGGGCTACCTACAATGAGCAGTTCTTC
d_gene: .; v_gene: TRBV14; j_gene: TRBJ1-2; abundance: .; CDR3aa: CASSQDHNVAGVGYTF; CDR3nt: TGTGCCAGCAGCCAAGATCACAATGTAGCAGGAGTAGGCTACACCTTC
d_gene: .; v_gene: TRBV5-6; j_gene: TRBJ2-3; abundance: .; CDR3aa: CASSLELITDTQYF; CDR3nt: TGTGCCAGCAGCTTGGAGCTGATCACAGATACGCAGTATTTT
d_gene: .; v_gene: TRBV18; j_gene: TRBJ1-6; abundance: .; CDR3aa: CASSPMVGRNNSPLHF; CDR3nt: TGTGCCAGCTCACCTATGGTAGGACGGAATAATTCACCCCTCCACTTT
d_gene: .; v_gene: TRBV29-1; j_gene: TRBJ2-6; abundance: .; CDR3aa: CSVEGPGSGANVLTF; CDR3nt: TGCAGCGTTGAAGGTCCGGGCTCTGGGGCCAACGTCCTGACTTTC
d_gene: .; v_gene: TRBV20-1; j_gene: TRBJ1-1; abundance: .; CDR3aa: CSANRKEGAFF; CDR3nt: TGCAGTGCCAACCGTAAGGAGGGAGCTTTCTTT
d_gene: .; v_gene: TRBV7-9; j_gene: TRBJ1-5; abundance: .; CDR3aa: CASSSDTSNQPQHF; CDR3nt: TGTGCCAGCAGCTCGGACACCTCCAATCAGCCCCAGCATTTT
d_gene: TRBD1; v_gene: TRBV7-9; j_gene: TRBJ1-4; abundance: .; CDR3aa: CASSFYRGQGFNEKLFF; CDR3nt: TGTGCCAGCAGCTTTTACAGGGGGCAGGGGTTTAATGAAAAACTGTTTTTT
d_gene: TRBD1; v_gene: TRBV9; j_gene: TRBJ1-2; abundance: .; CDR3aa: CASSAQGAFGYTF; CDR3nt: TGTGCCAGCAGCGCCCAGGGGGCCTTTGGCTACACCTTC
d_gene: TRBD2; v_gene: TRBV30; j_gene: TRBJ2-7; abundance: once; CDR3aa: CAWRREGGYEQYF; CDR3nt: TGTGCCTGGAGACGGGAGGGTGGGTACGAGCAGTACTTC
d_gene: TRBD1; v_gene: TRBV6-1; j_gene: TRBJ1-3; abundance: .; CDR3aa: CASSGLTGGSSGNTIYF; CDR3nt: TGTGCCAGCAGTGGATTAACAGGGGGGAGCTCTGGAAACACCATATATTTT
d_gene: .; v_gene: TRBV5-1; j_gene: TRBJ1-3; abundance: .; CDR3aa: CASSEANSGNTIYF; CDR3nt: TGCGCCAGCAGCGAAGCTAACTCTGGAAACACCATATATTTT
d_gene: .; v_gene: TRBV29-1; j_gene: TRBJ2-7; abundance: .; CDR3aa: CSVEGASRHEQYF; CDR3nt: TGCAGCGTTGAAGGTGCCAGTAGGCACGAGCAGTACTTC